The clone carrying this T cell receptor (beta chain) occurred many times. The entry originates in a study of response to subunit inactivated influenza vaccine. TCRdb analysed the RT-PCR reads with MiXCR anew, one entry per CDR3 protein. The data hold about 520,000 distinct CDR3 sequences, with 6.5% to 8% observed a single time. The V gene's germline CDR1 is SGDLS and CDR2 YYNGEE. The CDR3 is made up of 14 amino acids. J lost 4 bases, V lost 6 bases, and 4 bases had no gene match. The source material was PBMCs from blood, sampled around 2 years after vaccination. The clonotype originates from a man between 50 and 75 years old who received an inactivated influenza vaccine. V is TRBV9 and J is TRBJ2-3; 11 nucleotides align to TRBD1. CDR3 DNA sequence: TGTGCCAGCAAACCGGGACAGGGGGCAGATACGCAGTATTTT. Residues: CASKPGQGADTQYF.